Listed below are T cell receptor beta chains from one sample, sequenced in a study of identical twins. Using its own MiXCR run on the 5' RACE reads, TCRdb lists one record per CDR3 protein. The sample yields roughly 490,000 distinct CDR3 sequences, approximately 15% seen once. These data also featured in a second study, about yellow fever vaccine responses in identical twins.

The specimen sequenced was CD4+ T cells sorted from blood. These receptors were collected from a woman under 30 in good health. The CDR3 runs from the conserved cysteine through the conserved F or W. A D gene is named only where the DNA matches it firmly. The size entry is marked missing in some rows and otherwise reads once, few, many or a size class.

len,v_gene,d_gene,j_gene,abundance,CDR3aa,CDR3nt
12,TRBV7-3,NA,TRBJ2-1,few,CASSSGGGEQFF,TGTGCCAGCAGCTCTGGGGGTGGTGAGCAGTTCTTC
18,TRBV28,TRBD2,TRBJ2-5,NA,CASSRTLRLAGGEETQYF,TGTGCCAGCAGTCGCACATTAAGACTAGCGGGGGGGGAAGAGACCCAGTACTTC
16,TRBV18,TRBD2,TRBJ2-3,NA,CASSPPRGSGMDTQYF,TGTGCCAGCTCACCCCCTCGAGGTAGCGGGATGGATACGCAGTATTTT
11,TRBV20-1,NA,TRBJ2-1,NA,CSASASQEQFF,TGCAGTGCTAGTGCTAGCCAGGAGCAGTTCTTC
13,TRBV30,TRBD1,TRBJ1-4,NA,CAWRTGKNEKLFF,TGTGCCTGGAGGACAGGGAAGAATGAAAAACTGTTTTTT
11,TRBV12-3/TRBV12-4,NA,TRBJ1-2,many,CASQDFNGYTF,TGTGCCAGCCAGGATTTCAATGGCTACACCTTC
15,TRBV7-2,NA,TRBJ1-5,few,CASSLGWGYNQPQHF,TGTGCCAGCAGCTTAGGGTGGGGGTACAATCAGCCCCAGCATTTT
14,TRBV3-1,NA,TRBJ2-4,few,CASSQGFSVNIQYF,TGTGCCAGCAGCCAAGGGTTTTCGGTAAACATTCAGTACTTC
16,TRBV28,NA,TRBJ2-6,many,CASSLWEGTGANVLTF,TGTGCCAGCAGTTTATGGGAGGGGACAGGGGCCAACGTCCTGACTTTC
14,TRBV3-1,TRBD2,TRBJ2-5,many,CASSQDPGGETQYF,TGTGCCAGCAGCCAAGATCCGGGAGGGGAGACCCAGTACTTC
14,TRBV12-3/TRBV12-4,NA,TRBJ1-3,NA,CASSHRQSGNTIYF,TGTGCCAGCAGTCACAGGCAATCTGGAAACACCATATATTTT
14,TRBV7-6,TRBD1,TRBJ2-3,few,CASSQGQVTDTQYF,TGTGCCAGCAGCCAGGGACAGGTCACAGATACGCAGTATTTT
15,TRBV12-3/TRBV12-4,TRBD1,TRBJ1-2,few,CASSEKGQGALGYTF,TGTGCCAGCAGTGAAAAAGGACAGGGAGCTCTCGGCTACACCTTC
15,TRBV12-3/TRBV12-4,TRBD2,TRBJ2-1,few,CASTTPGGSGNEQFF,TGTGCCAGCACCACCCCCGGGGGGAGTGGGAATGAGCAGTTCTTC
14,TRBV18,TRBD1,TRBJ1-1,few,CASSHTSTTGEAFF,TGTGCCAGCTCGCACACGTCCACGACAGGGGAAGCTTTCTTT
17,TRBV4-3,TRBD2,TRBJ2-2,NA,CASSQVVAGGLYGELFF,TGCGCCAGCAGCCAAGTCGTAGCGGGAGGATTATACGGGGAGCTGTTTTTT
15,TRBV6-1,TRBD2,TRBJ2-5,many,CASSPRAGNQETQYF,TGTGCCAGCAGTCCGAGAGCGGGGAACCAAGAGACCCAGTACTTC
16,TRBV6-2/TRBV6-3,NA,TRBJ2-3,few,CASSYSIGASTDTQYF,TGTGCCAGCAGTTACTCGATAGGGGCGTCTACAGATACGCAGTATTTT
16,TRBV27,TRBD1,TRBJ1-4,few,CASSFSHGTGDEKLFF,TGTGCCAGCAGTTTTAGTCACGGGACAGGGGATGAAAAACTGTTTTTT
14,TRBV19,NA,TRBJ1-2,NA,CASSTNGVDYGYTF,TGTGCCAGTAGCACCAATGGAGTTGACTATGGCTACACCTTC
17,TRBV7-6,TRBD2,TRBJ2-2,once,CANSLTSGRGNTGELFF,TGTGCCAACAGCTTAACTAGCGGGAGGGGAAACACCGGGGAGCTGTTTTTT
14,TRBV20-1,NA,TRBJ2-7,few,CSATPTVSSYEQYF,TGCAGTGCTACCCCGACGGTGTCATCCTACGAGCAGTACTTC